This T cell receptor beta chain was sequenced during a study of identical twins. Addition of a universal primer site occurred through template switching, and cDNA carried unique molecular identifiers. TCRdb fed the 5' RACE reads into MiXCR, producing one record per CDR3 protein. The sample consists of 300,000 to 350,000 distinct CDR3 sequences, 9% to 15% of them appearing once. The length of the CDR3 is 14 residues. Germline lookup yields CDR1 SGHTA and CDR2 FQGTGA. The germline V and J ends were trimmed by 5 bases and 8 bases, with 16 bases remaining between them. This clonotype occurred many times. The data were also submitted as part of a second study, on yellow fever vaccine responses in identical twins.

The chain recombines TRBV7-3 with TRBJ2-1, with D possibly TRBD2 on 6 matching bases. The TCR comes from a woman aged 18-29 years in good health. Sequenced material: CD8+ T cells sorted from blood. The CDR3 sequence: CASSPNRLGDEQFF. The CDR3 bases are TGTGCCAGCAGCCCAAACCGACTAGGAGATGAGCAGTTCTTC.